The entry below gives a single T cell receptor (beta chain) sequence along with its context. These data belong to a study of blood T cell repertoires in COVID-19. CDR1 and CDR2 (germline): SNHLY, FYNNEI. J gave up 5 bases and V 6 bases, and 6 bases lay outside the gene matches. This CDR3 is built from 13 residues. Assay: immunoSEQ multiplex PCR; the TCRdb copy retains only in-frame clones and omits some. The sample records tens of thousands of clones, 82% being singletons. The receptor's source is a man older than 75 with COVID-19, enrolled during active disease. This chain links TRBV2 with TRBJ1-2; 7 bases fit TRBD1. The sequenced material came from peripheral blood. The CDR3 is CASSGDRTYGYTF. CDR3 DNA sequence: TGTGCCAGCAGCGGGGACAGAACTTATGGCTACACCTTC. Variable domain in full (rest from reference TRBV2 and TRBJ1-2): EPEVTQTPSHQVTQMGQEVILRCVPISNHLYFYWYRQILGQKVEFLVSFYNNEISEKSEIFDDQFSVERPDGSNFTLKIRSTKLEDSAMYFCASSGDRTYGYTFGSGTRLTVV.